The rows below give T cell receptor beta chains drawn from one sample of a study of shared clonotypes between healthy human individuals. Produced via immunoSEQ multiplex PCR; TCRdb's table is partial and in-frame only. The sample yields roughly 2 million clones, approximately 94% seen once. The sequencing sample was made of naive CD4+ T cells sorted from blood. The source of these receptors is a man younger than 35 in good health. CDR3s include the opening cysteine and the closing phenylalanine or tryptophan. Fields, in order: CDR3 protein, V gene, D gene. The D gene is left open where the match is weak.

CASSATGGRETQYF,TRBV9,TRBD1
CASSPNPTGAEAFF,TRBV5-6,.
CAISEGGGAGTDTQYF,TRBV10-3,.
CASSVVLNTGELFF,TRBV9,.
CASSWMVGLAGRDTQYF,TRBV7-8,TRBD2
CASSDQGSPLHF,TRBV25-1,.
CASSQFDRGLNTGELFF,TRBV14,TRBD1
CASSLTGRPQETQYF,TRBV27,.
CASSLVTSGQGNYGYTF,TRBV7-2,TRBD1
CASSLVLAAYNEQFF,TRBV5-6,TRBD2
CASSEHTTGDGYTF,TRBV25-1,.
CASSPGQGNEKLFF,TRBV19,TRBD1
CASSRTADVSYNEQFF,TRBV19,.
CASKTNSGGLGEQFF,TRBV2,.
CASSYPREGRSEQYF,TRBV6-5,TRBD2
CASSDGHRSYNEQFF,TRBV6-1,.
CASRPATGTDTQYF,TRBV28,.
CASSEQPPGQGNNSPLHF,TRBV6-1,.
CASSFSLKAGLLYEQYF,TRBV5-4,TRBD2
CASSIGLGSSNIQYF,TRBV19,.
CASSLIVPRELFF,TRBV11-3,.
CASSALGGQETQYF,TRBV5-4,.
CAWSGTGGASGYTF,TRBV30,TRBD1
CASSNSQLTFRPDTQYF,TRBV27,.
CASSLGVSGSTGANVLTF,TRBV5-1,.
CASSFQGSKMVEQYF,TRBV5-5,.
CASSQTGTGGDTQYF,TRBV4-1,TRBD2
CASSVETSRGETQYF,TRBV9,.
CASMREGRVMNTEAFF,TRBV6-6,.
CASSPLMGIGGTGTQYF,TRBV18,.
CASSTGFNTGELFF,TRBV6-5,.
CASLTARSGNTIYF,TRBV6-6,.
CASNRGDRGFNEQFF,TRBV7-2,TRBD1
CASSLLWEPKAQYF,TRBV27,.
CASSLFRAPVRPQHF,TRBV5-1,.
CASSRAKPGAEAFF,TRBV6-5,.
CASSPGAATSGNTIYF,TRBV10-1,.
CASSKQGFGGELFF,TRBV25-1,.
CAWTPTGNTEAFF,TRBV30,.
CSASRGNEQFF,TRBV20-1,.
CSSLRQVGNTEAFF,TRBV29-1,.
CASSQVGVSAFEKLFF,TRBV4-1,.
CASSDTGSIWTDTQYF,TRBV25-1,.
CASSTPGTGGGKLFF,TRBV6-5,.
CASSPDRVGNTIYF,TRBV11-2,TRBD1
CASSPLGSEAFF,TRBV18,.
CAIAGGGETQYF,TRBV10-3,.
CASSPTTDTQYF,TRBV7-2,.
CASSLGDRGSPLHF,TRBV5-1,TRBD1
CASSSAGGNQPQHF,TRBV7-2,.
CASSEVGTVTANTEAFF,TRBV2,TRBD1
CASSPLGLTGNTEAFF,TRBV5-5,.
CASTEGQGGREQYF,TRBV2,TRBD1
CASSRMETYEQYF,TRBV4-1,.
CAISLTRGDYGYTF,TRBV10-3,.
CARIPKERGPIQETQYF,TRBV28,TRBD1
CASSESRTEEFF,TRBV6-1,.
CASSIITGARNSPLHF,TRBV5-8,.